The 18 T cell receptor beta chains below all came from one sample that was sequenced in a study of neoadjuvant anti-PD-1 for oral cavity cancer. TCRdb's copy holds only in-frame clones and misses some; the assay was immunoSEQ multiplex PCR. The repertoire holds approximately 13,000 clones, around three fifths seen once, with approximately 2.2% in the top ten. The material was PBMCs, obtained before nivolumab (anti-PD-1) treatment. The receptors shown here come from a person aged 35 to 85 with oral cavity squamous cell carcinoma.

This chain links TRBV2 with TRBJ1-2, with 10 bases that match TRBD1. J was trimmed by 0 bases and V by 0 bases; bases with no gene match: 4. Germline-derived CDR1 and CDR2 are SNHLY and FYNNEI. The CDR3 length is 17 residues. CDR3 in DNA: TGTGCCAGCAGTGAAGCCGGGACAGGGGTTTCTAACTATGGCTACACCTTC. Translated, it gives CASSEAGTGVSNYGYTF.

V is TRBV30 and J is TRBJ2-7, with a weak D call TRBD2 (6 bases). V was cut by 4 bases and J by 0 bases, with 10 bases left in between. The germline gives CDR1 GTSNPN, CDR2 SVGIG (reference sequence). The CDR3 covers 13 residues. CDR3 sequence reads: CAWKAGRSYEQYF. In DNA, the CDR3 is TGTGCCTGGAAGGCGGGACGCTCCTACGAGCAGTACTTC.

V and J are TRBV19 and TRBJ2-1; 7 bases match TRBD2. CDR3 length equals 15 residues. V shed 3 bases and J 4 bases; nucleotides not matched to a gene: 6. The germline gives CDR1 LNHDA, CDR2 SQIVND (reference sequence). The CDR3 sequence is CASSMGGGRYNEQFF. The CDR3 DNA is TGTGCCAGTAGTATGGGAGGCGGGAGATACAATGAGCAGTTCTTC. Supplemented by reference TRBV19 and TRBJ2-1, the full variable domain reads DGGITQSPKYLFRKEGQNVTLSCEQNLNHDAMYWYRQDPGQGLRLIYYSQIVNDFQKGDIAEGYSVSREKKESFPLTVTSAQKNPTAFYLCASSMGGGRYNEQFFGPGTRLTVL.

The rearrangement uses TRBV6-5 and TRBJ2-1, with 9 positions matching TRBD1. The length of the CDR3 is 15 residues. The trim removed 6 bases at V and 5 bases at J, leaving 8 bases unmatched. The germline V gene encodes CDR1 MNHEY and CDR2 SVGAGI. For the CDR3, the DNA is TGTGCCAGCAGCCCAGACAGGGGGAGTAACAATGAGCAGTTCTTC. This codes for CASSPDRGSNNEQFF.

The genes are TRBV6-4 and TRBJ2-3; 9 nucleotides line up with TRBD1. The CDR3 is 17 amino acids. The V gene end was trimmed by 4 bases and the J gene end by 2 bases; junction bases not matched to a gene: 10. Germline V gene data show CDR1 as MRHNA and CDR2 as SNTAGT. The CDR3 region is CASSAGTGTGYTDTQYF. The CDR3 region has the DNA TGTGCCAGCAGTGCCGGGACAGGGACGGGCTACACAGATACGCAGTATTTT.

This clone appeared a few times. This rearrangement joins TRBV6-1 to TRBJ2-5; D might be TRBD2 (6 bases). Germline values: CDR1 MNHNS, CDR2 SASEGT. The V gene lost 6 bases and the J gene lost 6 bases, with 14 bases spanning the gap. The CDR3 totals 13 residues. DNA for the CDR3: TGTGCCAGCAGACCACTAGCTGGAAAGACCCAGTACTTC. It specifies CASRPLAGKTQYF.

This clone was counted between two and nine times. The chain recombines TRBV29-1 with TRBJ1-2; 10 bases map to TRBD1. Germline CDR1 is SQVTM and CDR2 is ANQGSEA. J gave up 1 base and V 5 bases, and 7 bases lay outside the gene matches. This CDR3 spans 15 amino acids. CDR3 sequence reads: CSVPGQGIVNYGYTF. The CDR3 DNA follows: TGCAGCGTTCCGGGACAGGGGATCGTTAACTATGGCTACACCTTC.

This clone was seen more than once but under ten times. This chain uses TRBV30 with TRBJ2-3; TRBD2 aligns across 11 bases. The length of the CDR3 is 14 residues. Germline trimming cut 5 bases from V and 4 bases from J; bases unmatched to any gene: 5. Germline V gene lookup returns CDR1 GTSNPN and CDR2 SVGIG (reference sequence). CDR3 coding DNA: TGTGCCTGGGCACTAGCGGGAGTGCCAGATACGCAGTATTTT. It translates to CAWALAGVPDTQYF.

The CDR3 loop reads CASSSPPRLEQFF. The CDR3 DNA reads as TGTGCCAGCAGCTCTCCCCCCAGACTAGAGCAGTTCTTC. V usage is TRBV7-3 and J usage is TRBJ2-1; TRBD2 is a possible D gene (5 bases). The CDR3 totals 13 residues. V shed 4 bases and J shed 10 bases, with 14 bases lying between them. Germline V gene lookup returns CDR1 SGHTA and CDR2 FQGTGA. The full variable domain, its missing parts supplied by reference TRBV7-3 and TRBJ2-1, is GAGVSQTPSNKVTEKGKYVELRCDPISGHTALYWYRQSLGQGPEFLIYFQGTGAADDSGLPNDRFFAVRPEGSVSTLKIQRTERGDSAVYLCASSSPPRLEQFFGPGTRLTVL.

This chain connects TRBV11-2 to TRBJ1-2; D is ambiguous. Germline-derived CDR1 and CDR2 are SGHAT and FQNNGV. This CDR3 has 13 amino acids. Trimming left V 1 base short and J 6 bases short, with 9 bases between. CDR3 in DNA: TGTGCCAGCAGCTTAGGACAACTCGATGGCTACACCTTC. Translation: CASSLGQLDGYTF.

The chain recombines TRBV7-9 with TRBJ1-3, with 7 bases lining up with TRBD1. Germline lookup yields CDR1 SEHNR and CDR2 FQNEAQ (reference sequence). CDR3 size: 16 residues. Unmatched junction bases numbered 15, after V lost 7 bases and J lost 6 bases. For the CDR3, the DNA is TGTGCCAGCATCCACCTCGGGACAGAGAACTTAAACACCATATATTTT. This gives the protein CASIHLGTENLNTIYF.

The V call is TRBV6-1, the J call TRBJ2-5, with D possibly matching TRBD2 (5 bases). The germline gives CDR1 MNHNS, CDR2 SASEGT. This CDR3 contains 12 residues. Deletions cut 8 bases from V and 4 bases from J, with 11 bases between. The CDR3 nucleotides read TGTGCCAGCGAAGGAGGAGGAGAGACCCAGTACTTC. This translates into CASEGGGETQYF.

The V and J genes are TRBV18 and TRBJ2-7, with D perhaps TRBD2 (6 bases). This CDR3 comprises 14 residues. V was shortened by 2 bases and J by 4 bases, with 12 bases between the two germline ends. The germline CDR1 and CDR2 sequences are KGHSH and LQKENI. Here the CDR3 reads CASSPGGVGYEQYF. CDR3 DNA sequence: TGTGCCAGCTCACCAGGAGGGGTGGGGTACGAGCAGTACTTC.

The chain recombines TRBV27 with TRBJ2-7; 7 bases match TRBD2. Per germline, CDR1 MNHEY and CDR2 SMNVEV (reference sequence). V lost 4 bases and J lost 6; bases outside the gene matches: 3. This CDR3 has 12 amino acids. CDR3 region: CASSSGGREQYF. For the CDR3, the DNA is TGTGCCAGCAGTTCGGGGGGTCGCGAGCAGTACTTC.

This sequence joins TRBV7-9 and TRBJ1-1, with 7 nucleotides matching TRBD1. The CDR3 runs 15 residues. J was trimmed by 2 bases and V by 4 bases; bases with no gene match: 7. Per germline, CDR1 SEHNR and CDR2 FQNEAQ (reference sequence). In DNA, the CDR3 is TGTGCCAGCAGCTCCCAGACAGGGTTCAACACTGAAGCTTTCTTT. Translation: CASSSQTGFNTEAFF.

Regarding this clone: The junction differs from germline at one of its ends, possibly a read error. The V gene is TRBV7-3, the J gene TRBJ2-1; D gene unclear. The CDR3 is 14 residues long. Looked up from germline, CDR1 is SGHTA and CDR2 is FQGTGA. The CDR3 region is CASSPSASHNEQFF. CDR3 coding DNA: TGTGCCAGCAGCCCCTCGGCCTCCCACAATGAGCAGTTCTTC.

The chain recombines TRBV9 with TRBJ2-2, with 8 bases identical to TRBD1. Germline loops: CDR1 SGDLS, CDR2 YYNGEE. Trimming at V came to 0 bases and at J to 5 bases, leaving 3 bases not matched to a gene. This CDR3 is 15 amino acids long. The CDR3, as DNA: TGTGCCAGCAGCGTAGCACAGGGGGTAACCGGGGAGCTGTTTTTT. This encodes CASSVAQGVTGELFF. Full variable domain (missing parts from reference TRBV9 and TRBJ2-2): DSGVTQTPKHLITATGQRVTLRCSPRSGDLSVYWYQQSLDQGLQFLIQYYNGEERAKGNILERFSAQQFPDLHSELNLSSLELGDSALYFCASSVAQGVTGELFFGEGSRLTVL.

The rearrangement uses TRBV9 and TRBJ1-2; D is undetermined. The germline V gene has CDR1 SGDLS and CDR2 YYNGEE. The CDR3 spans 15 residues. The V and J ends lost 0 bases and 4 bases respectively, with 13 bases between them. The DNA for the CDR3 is TGTGCCAGCAGCGTAGAAGCATTTATAGCCTATGGCTACACCTTC. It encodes CASSVEAFIAYGYTF.